The 27 T cell receptor beta chains presented below share a single source sample, sequenced in a study of blood T cell repertoires in COVID-19. The table came from immunoSEQ multiplex PCR; TCRdb's copy has only in-frame clones and leaves some out. The sample has around 230,000 clones; around 78% are singletons. Sequenced sample: peripheral blood. The source is a woman aged 70-85 years with active or convalescent COVID-19.

This clone was found once. V is TRBV19 and J is TRBJ2-2; D uncertain. In germline, CDR1 is LNHDA, CDR2 SQIVND (reference sequence). CDR3 length: 14 amino acids. V was clipped by 5 bases and J by 0 bases, with 7 bases between them. The DNA for the CDR3 is TGTGCCAGTAGTCCCGTAGCGAACACCGGGGAGCTGTTTTTT. Amino acid sequence: CASSPVANTGELFF.

The rearrangement links TRBV5-1 to TRBJ1-1; D is unclear. The V and J ends lost 1 base and 6 bases respectively, with 10 bases between them. CDR3 length: 13 residues. The germline V gene encodes CDR1 SGHRS and CDR2 YFSETQ. In DNA form, the CDR3 reads TGCGCCAGCAGCTTGCTACCCGAGGCTGAAGCTTTCTTT. Translating it yields CASSLLPEAEAFF.

The chain links TRBV30 to TRBJ2-5; TRBD2 might be the D (6 bases). Germline values: CDR1 GTSNPN, CDR2 SVGIG (reference sequence). Trimming took off 7 bases at V and 4 bases at J, with 13 bases between the two ends. There are 12 residues in the CDR3. The CDR3 sequence: CAFGLRGETQYF. CDR3 nucleotide sequence: TGTGCCTTCGGACTACGAGGAGAGACCCAGTACTTC.

This rearrangement joins TRBV15 to TRBJ2-2; the D gene is possibly TRBD1 (6 bases). Germline V gene sequence: CDR1 LNHNV, CDR2 YYDKDF (reference sequence). With 0 bases removed from V and 0 bases from J, the gap between germline ends came to 8 bases. The CDR3 has 16 residues. CDR3 sequence: CATSRDTGSNTGELFF. Written as DNA, the CDR3 is TGTGCCACCAGCAGAGATACAGGGTCGAACACCGGGGAGCTGTTTTTT.

This clone was detected only a few times. The V and J genes are TRBV2 and TRBJ2-1; maybe TRBD2 (6 bases). Germline V gives CDR1 SNHLY, CDR2 FYNNEI. Trimming took off 7 bases at V and 0 bases at J, with 16 bases between the two ends. There are 16 residues in the CDR3. Written as DNA, the CDR3 is TGTGCCAGCACCTTTAGCGGCACCCCCTCCTACAATGAGCAGTTCTTC. It specifies CASTFSGTPSYNEQFF.

This chain connects TRBV10-3 to TRBJ1-5; D call uncertain. The V end was cut by 0 bases, the J end by 4 bases, with 13 bases between. The CDR3 sequence is 16 residues long. CDR1 ENHRY and CDR2 SYGVKD come from the germline V gene. The DNA for the CDR3 is TGTGCCATCAGTGAGTCGAAGGGAGGAGAGAATCAGCCCCAGCATTTT. Translation: CAISESKGGENQPQHF.

The chain couples TRBV5-4 to TRBJ1-3, with 11 bases matching TRBD1. CDR1 is SGHNT and CDR2 is YYREEE in the germline V gene (reference sequence). There are 16 residues in the CDR3. J lost 4 bases, V lost 3 bases, and 6 bases had no gene match. CDR3: CASSYPGTGGGNTIYF. The CDR3 DNA follows: TGTGCCAGCAGCTACCCCGGGACAGGGGGAGGAAACACCATATATTTT. The full variable domain, in which reference TRBV5-4 and TRBJ1-3 provide the parts outside the CDR3, is ETGVTQSPTHLIKTRGQQVTLRCSSQSGHNTVSWYQQALGQGPQFIFQYYREEENGRGNFPPRFSGLQFPNYSSELNVNALELDDSALYLCASSYPGTGGGNTIYFGEGSWLTVV.

The chain employs TRBV19 and TRBJ2-1, with 14 bases matching TRBD2. Germline CDR1 LNHDA, CDR2 SQIVND (reference sequence). The CDR3 runs 16 residues. V lost 7 bases and J lost 8; bases outside the gene matches: 10. CDR3 loop: CASNRPGLAGEYEQFF. Here the CDR3 DNA reads TGTGCCAGTAACCGACCGGGACTAGCGGGAGAGTATGAGCAGTTCTTC.

The CDR3 region is CASSPSGTGYGEQYF. For the CDR3, the DNA is TGCGCCAGCAGCCCGTCGGGGACAGGGTACGGCGAGCAGTACTTC. V gene TRBV5-1 combines with J gene TRBJ2-7, with 9 bases identical to TRBD1. V trimming: 4 bases; J trimming: 6 bases; junction bases outside the gene matches: 11. The CDR3 covers 15 residues. The germline V gene has CDR1 SGHRS and CDR2 YFSETQ.

The chain carries TRBV3-1 (or the pseudogene TRBV3-2) and TRBJ2-1; 12 bases are a match to TRBD1. The CDR3 loop spans 15 amino acids. Per the germline V gene, CDR1 is LGHDT and CDR2 is YNNKEL (reference sequence). J lost 7 bases, V lost 3 bases, and 4 bases had no gene match. The CDR3 nucleotides read TGTGCCAGCAGCCAGGGGGGACAGGGGGCGAATGAGCAGTTCTTC. It codes for CASSQGGQGANEQFF.

This sequence joins TRBV19 and TRBJ1-1; D perhaps matches TRBD1 (5 bases). This CDR3 region has 15 residues. V was pared by 6 bases and J by 3 bases, with 17 bases between. Germline V gives CDR1 LNHDA, CDR2 SQIVND (reference sequence). The CDR3 region is CASRQARQWDTEAFF. DNA for the CDR3: TGTGCCAGTAGACAGGCACGACAATGGGACACTGAAGCTTTCTTT.

This sequence joins TRBV29-1 and TRBJ2-7; tentative D call: TRBD1 (6 bases). The CDR3 length is 15 residues. Trimming took 3 bases from V and 3 from J, leaving 18 bases between them. CDR1 SQVTM and CDR2 ANQGSEA come from the germline V gene. CDR3 in amino acids: CSVDAGRGNIYEQYF. DNA of the CDR3: TGCAGCGTTGATGCGGGCAGGGGAAATATCTACGAGCAGTACTTC.

V is TRBV19 and J is TRBJ1-1, with TRBD1 matching over 8 bases. V was pared by 4 bases and J by 3 bases, with 1 base of the junction left unmatched. The CDR3 length is 13 residues. From germline, CDR1 is LNHDA and CDR2 SQIVND (reference sequence). The DNA for the CDR3 is TGTGCCAGTAGTAAGACAGGGGACACTGAAGCTTTCTTT. Its protein product is CASSKTGDTEAFF.

The chain links TRBV6-5 to TRBJ1-2, with 7 positions matching TRBD1. This CDR3 contains 16 residues. Unmatched junction bases numbered 8, after V lost 4 bases and J lost 0 bases. Germline V gene lookup returns CDR1 MNHEY and CDR2 SVGAGI. CDR3 coding DNA: TGTGCCAGCAGTTTGTTTGGACAGGAGGCTAACTATGGCTACACCTTC. Its protein product is CASSLFGQEANYGYTF.

The J gene is TRBJ1-2, the V gene TRBV7-3; D not resolved. Trimming cost V 5 bases and J 8 bases, with 15 bases left between them. The germline CDR1 and CDR2 sequences are SGHTA and FQGTGA. CDR3 size: 13 residues. CDR3: CASSPHSGLGYTF. For the CDR3, the DNA is TGTGCCAGCAGCCCCCATTCAGGCCTCGGCTACACCTTC.

This clone was counted a single time. The chain employs TRBV6-5 and TRBJ2-3; 12 bases align to TRBD1. The CDR3 spans 15 residues. The germline CDR1 and CDR2 sequences are MNHEY and SVGAGI. With 6 bases clipped from V and 4 bases from J, the junction kept 5 bases outside the gene matches. Here the CDR3 reads CASSGTGGLADTQYF. In DNA, the CDR3 is TGTGCCAGCAGCGGGACAGGGGGCTTAGCAGATACGCAGTATTTT.

The V gene is TRBV15, the J gene TRBJ1-1, with 8 positions matching TRBD1. The ends lost 3 bases at V and 1 base at J; junction bases unmatched: 1. The length of the CDR3 is 14 residues. CDR1 is LNHNV and CDR2 is YYDKDF in the germline V gene (reference sequence). The CDR3 spells CATSRQGANTEAFF. The CDR3 nucleotides are TGTGCCACCAGCAGGCAGGGGGCGAACACTGAAGCTTTCTTT. The full variable domain, in which reference TRBV15 and TRBJ1-1 provide the parts outside the CDR3, is DAMVIQNPRYQVTQFGKPVTLSCSQTLNHNVMYWYQQKSSQAPKLLFHYYDKDFNNEADTPDNFQSRRPNTSFCFLDIRSPGLGDTAMYLCATSRQGANTEAFFGQGTRLTVV.

The chain uses TRBV6-5 and TRBJ1-2; D is unclear. V dropped 7 bases and J dropped 0 bases, with 12 bases sitting between them. This CDR3 comprises 14 residues. The germline V gene encodes CDR1 MNHEY and CDR2 SVGAGI. CDR3 coding DNA: TGTGCCAGCATTTTGACTTTCTCTAACTATGGCTACACCTTC. It is translated as CASILTFSNYGYTF.

This clone was seen repeatedly, ten times or more. The chain recombines TRBV7-9 with TRBJ1-1; D is uncertain. With 5 bases removed from V and 3 bases from J, the gap between germline ends came to 7 bases. This CDR3 comprises 12 residues. Per the germline V gene, CDR1 is SEHNR and CDR2 is FQNEAQ (reference sequence). CDR3 DNA: TGTGCCAGCAGCCACAGACACACTGAAGCTTTCTTT. Amino acids: CASSHRHTEAFF.

The chain carries TRBV10-3 and TRBJ1-6, with 7 bases matching TRBD1. CDR1 and CDR2 from the germline V gene are ENHRY and SYGVKD. V was clipped by 3 bases and J by 10 bases; unmatched bases: 9. CDR3 length equals 15 residues. The CDR3 spells CAISDGQGGISPLHF. In nucleotides, the CDR3 is TGTGCCATCAGTGATGGGCAGGGGGGAATCTCACCCCTCCACTTT.

The CDR3, as DNA: TGTGCCAGCAGCCGGGACAGGGACGAGACCCAGTACTTC. This gives the protein CASSRDRDETQYF. The chain carries TRBV5-4 and TRBJ2-5; 9 bases fit TRBD1. The junction had 3 bases not matched to a gene; V was cut back by 4 bases and J by 5 bases. The CDR3 consists of 13 residues. Germline V CDR1 and CDR2: SGHNT, YYREEE (reference sequence). The full variable domain, in which reference TRBV5-4 and TRBJ2-5 provide the parts outside the CDR3, is ETGVTQSPTHLIKTRGQQVTLRCSSQSGHNTVSWYQQALGQGPQFIFQYYREEENGRGNFPPRFSGLQFPNYSSELNVNALELDDSALYLCASSRDRDETQYFGPGTRLLVL.

The chain employs TRBV12-3 or TRBV12-4 and TRBJ1-5, with D unresolved. The ends were cut back, 1 base at V and 10 bases at J, with 5 bases in the middle. The CDR3 length is 11 residues. CDR3 residues: CASSLGGPQHF. The CDR3 nucleotides read TGTGCCAGCAGTTTAGGAGGTCCCCAGCATTTT.

Comment on this clone: The junction departs from the called germline gene at one end, perhaps through a read error. This chain uses TRBV4-2 with TRBJ1-3; D is unresolved. CDR1 and CDR2 (germline): LGHNA, YNFKEQ. The CDR3 contains 15 residues. CDR3 bases: TGTGCCAGCAGCAAAGACCCCTCCTCTGGAAACACCATATATTTT. Translation: CASSKDPSSGNTIYF.

This rearrangement joins TRBV30 to TRBJ1-1; D ambiguous. Per germline, CDR1 GTSNPN and CDR2 SVGIG (reference sequence). V lost 5 bases and J lost 1, with 8 bases in between. This CDR3 has 12 amino acids. The CDR3 is CAWGRENTEAFF. CDR3 nucleotide sequence: TGTGCCTGGGGGCGGGAGAACACTGAAGCTTTCTTT. Together with reference TRBV30 and TRBJ1-1, the CDR3 gives the full variable domain: SQTIHQWPATLVQPVGSPLSLECTVEGTSNPNLYWYRQAAGRGLQLLFYSVGIGQISSEVPQNLSASRPQDRQFILSSKKLLLSDSGFYLCAWGRENTEAFFGQGTRLTVV.

This chain joins TRBV6-5 and TRBJ1-2; TRBD1 is a possible D gene (5 bases). V dropped 0 bases and J dropped 8 bases, with 16 bases sitting between them. The CDR3 runs 15 residues. Germline assignment: CDR1 MNHEY and CDR2 SVGAGI. Written as DNA, the CDR3 is TGTGCCAGCAGTTACTCGAGGCGGGGCCACGGAGGCTACACCTTC. Encoded protein: CASSYSRRGHGGYTF.

This clone was found a few times. As DNA, the CDR3 is TGTGCCACCAGCAGAGATCGGCGGAAAGCCTCCAATCAGCCCCAGCATTTT. It codes for CATSRDRRKASNQPQHF. V and J are TRBV15 and TRBJ1-5, with D unclear. CDR3 length equals 17 residues. Between the trimmed V and J ends, which lost 0 bases and 3 bases, there was a span of 15 bases. CDR1 and CDR2 (germline): LNHNV, YYDKDF (reference sequence).

The rearrangement joins TRBV12-3 or TRBV12-4 to TRBJ2-1, with D tentatively TRBD1 (6 bases). V lost 8 bases and J 8 bases, leaving 16 bases between the germline ends. CDR3 size: 13 residues. CDR3 nucleotides: TGTGCCAGCCTCCGCCGGGACACCTATGAGCAGTTCTTC. As protein: CASLRRDTYEQFF.